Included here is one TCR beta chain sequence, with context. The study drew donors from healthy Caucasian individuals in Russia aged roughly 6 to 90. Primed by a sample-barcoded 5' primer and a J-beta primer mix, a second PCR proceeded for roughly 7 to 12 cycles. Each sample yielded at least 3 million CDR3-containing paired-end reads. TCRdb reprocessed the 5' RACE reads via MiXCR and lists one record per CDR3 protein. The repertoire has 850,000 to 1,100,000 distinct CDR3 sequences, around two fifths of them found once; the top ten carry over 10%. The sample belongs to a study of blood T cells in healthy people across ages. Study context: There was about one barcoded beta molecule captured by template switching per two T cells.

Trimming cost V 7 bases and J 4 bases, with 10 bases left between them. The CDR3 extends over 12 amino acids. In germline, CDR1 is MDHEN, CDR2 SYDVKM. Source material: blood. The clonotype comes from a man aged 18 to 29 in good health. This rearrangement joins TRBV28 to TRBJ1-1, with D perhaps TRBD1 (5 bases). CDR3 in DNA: TGTGCCAGCACGTCGGGGGGCACTGAAGCTTTCTTT. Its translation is CASTSGGTEAFF.